This T cell receptor (beta chain) comes out of a study of blood T cell repertoires in COVID-19. Study at large: The study drew acute and convalescent COVID-19 samples from the United States, Italy and Spain.

Living in 25 or so US areas, the participants were between roughly 18 and 90 years of age. Categorization into cohorts depended on clinical history that participants reported. Recovered Cohort 3 donors showed two negative PCRs, clearance, or symptom resolution. Repertoires were generated with immunoSEQ multiplex PCR, while TCRdb's copy carries only in-frame clones and drops some. The repertoire includes some 250,000 clones, around nine tenths of them detected once, and under 10% sits in the top ten. The specimen sequenced was PBMCs or T cells enriched from blood (not recorded which). The TCR was taken from a man in his forties who had recovered from COVID-19.

The CDR3 loop reads CASSPYASAHEAETQYF. CDR3 sequence (DNA): TGTGCCAGCAGCCCATACGCTAGCGCCCATGAAGCGGAGACCCAGTACTTC. The chain carries TRBV13 and TRBJ2-5; perhaps TRBD2 as D (6 bases). From germline, CDR1 is PRHDT and CDR2 FYEKMQ (reference sequence). V gave up 5 bases and J gave up 5 bases, with 24 bases separating them. The CDR3 totals 17 residues.